This TCR beta chain was recorded in a study of blood T cell repertoires in COVID-19. About the research overall: Donors in the United States, Italy and Spain gave samples during acute or convalescent COVID-19.

The assay was immunoSEQ multiplex PCR, and TCRdb's table has in-frame clones only and misses some. Of tens of thousands of clones listed, around 82% are singletons. Looked up from germline, CDR1 is SGHRS and CDR2 is YFSETQ. This CDR3 is 17 amino acids long. V was clipped by 4 bases and J by 2 bases; unmatched bases: 9. This clonotype was obtained from a man older than 75 with active COVID-19. The sample taken for sequencing was peripheral blood. This chain connects TRBV5-1 to TRBJ2-2; 9 bases align to TRBD2. As DNA, the CDR3 is TGCGCCAGCAGCCAAAGAGCGGGGGGCGGAAACACCGGGGAGCTGTTTTTT. Its translation is CASSQRAGGGNTGELFF.